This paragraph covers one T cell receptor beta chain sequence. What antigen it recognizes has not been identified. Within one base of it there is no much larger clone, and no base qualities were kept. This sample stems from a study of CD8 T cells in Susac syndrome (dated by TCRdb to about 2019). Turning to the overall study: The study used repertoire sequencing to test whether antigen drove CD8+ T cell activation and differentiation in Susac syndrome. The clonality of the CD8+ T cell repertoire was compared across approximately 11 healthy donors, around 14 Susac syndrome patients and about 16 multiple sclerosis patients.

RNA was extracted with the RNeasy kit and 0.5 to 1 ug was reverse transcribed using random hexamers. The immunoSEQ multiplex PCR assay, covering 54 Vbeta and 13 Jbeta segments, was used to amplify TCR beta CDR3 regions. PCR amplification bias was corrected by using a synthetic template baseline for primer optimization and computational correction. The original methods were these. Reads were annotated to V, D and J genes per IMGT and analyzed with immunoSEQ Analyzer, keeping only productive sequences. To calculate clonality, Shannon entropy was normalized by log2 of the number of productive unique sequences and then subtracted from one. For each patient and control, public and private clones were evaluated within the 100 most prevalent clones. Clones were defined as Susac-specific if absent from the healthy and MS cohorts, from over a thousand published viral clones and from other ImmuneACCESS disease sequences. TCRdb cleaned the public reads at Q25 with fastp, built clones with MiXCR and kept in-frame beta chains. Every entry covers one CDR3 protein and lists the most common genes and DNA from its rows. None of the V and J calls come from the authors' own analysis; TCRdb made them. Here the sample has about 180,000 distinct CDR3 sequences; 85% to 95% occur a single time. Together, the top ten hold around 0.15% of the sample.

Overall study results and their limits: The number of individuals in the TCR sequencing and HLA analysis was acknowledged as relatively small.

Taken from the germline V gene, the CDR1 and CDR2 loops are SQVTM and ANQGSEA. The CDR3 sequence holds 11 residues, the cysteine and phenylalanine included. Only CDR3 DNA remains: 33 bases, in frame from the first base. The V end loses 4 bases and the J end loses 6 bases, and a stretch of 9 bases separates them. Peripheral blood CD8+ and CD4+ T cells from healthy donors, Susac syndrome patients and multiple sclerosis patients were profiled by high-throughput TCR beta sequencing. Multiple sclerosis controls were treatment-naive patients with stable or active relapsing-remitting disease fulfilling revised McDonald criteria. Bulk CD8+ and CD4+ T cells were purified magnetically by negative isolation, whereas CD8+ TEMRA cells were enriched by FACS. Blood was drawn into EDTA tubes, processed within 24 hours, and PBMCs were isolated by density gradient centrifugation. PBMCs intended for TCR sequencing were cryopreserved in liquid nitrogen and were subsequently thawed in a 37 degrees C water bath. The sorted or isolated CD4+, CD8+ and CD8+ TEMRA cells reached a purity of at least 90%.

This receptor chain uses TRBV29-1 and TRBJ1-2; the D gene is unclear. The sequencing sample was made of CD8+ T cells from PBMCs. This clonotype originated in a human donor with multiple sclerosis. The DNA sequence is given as TGCAGCGTTGTAGGTGGGGATGGCTACACCTTC. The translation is CSVVGGDGYTF.